This T cell receptor (beta chain) was captured in a study of blood T cells in healthy people across ages. Germline CDR1 ENHRY, CDR2 SYGVKD. CDR3 size: 13 residues. The V end lost 10 bases, the J end lost 0 bases, and 13 bases lay between the germline ends. Next came a second PCR, run for about 6 to 12 cycles, which used a sample-barcoded 5' primer along with a J-beta primer mix. Via MiXCR, TCRdb re-called the 5' RACE reads, giving one row per CDR3 protein. The data hold some 1.8 million distinct CDR3 sequences, with around 42% observed a single time. Whole-study findings and limits: Researchers deemed the diversity estimates from one million T cells underestimates.

Every donor contributed about 10 milliliters of peripheral blood by blood draw. Turning to this clonotype: Antigen unknown.

The chain has TRBV10-3 and TRBJ2-7; D possibly corresponds to TRBD1 (5 bases). The sequencing input was blood. The TCR was taken from a human donor in good health. CDR3 loop: CATEPTASYEQYF. In DNA form, the CDR3 reads TGTGCCACCGAGCCGACAGCCTCCTACGAGCAGTACTTC.